Below are 13 T cell receptor beta chains sequenced from a single sample in a study of T cells in narcolepsy. The protocol was immunoSEQ multiplex PCR, while the TCRdb copy is restricted to in-frame clones and leaves out a portion. Among around 30,000 clones listed, over 75% were seen once. The source material was CD45RA- memory CD4+ T cells from PBMCs. These receptors originate from a human donor with narcolepsy.

This chain connects TRBV5-6 to TRBJ2-1; no clear D. V shed 3 bases and J shed 6 bases, with 7 bases lying between them. Looked up from germline, CDR1 is SGHDT and CDR2 is YYEEEE. The CDR3 runs to 12 residues. The CDR3 bases are TGTGCCAGCAGCTCGGCCATCAATGAGCAGTTCTTC. It specifies CASSSAINEQFF.

This clone was observed a few times. The sample carries other DNA sequences with the same CDR3. This chain connects TRBV7-9 to TRBJ2-1, with TRBD1 matching over 8 bases. Trimming cost V 5 bases and J 1 base; bases outside gene matches: 7. Germline assignment: CDR1 SEHNR and CDR2 FQNEAQ (reference sequence). The CDR3 loop spans 16 amino acids. The CDR3 DNA is TGTGCCAGCAGCCTCCACAGGGGGAGGTCCTACAATGAGCAGTTCTTC. Translation gives CASSLHRGRSYNEQFF.

In its sample, this clone was seen once. This specimen includes other DNA sequences encoding the same CDR3. This chain connects TRBV5-6 to TRBJ1-2; 9 bases fit TRBD1. The CDR3 is made up of 15 amino acids. The J segment lost 1 base and the V segment lost 2 bases, leaving 3 bases of the junction unmatched. Germline CDR1 reads SGHDT; CDR2 reads YYEEEE. For the CDR3, the DNA is TGTGCCAGCAGCTTCCGGGACAGGGTTAACTATGGCTACACCTTC. It yields the protein CASSFRDRVNYGYTF.

In this sample, this clone turned up once. The chain recombines TRBV19 with TRBJ2-5; D possibly corresponds to TRBD1 (6 bases). Per germline, CDR1 LNHDA and CDR2 SQIVND (reference sequence). The V and J ends lost 4 bases and 0 bases respectively, with 9 bases between them. This CDR3 comprises 14 residues. CDR3 bases: TGTGCCAGTAGTAACAGGGCGTACCAAGAGACCCAGTACTTC. Encoded protein: CASSNRAYQETQYF. The full variable domain, with the rest looked up from reference TRBV19 and TRBJ2-5, is DGGITQSPKYLFRKEGQNVTLSCEQNLNHDAMYWYRQDPGQGLRLIYYSQIVNDFQKGDIAEGYSVSREKKESFPLTVTSAQKNPTAFYLCASSNRAYQETQYFGPGTRLLVL.

The chain employs TRBV9 and TRBJ1-3; D gene unclear. The V and J ends lost 4 bases and 0 bases respectively, with 8 bases between them. The germline CDR1 and CDR2 sequences are SGDLS and YYNGEE. The CDR3 is made up of 14 amino acids. The CDR3 region has the DNA TGTGCCAGCAGCACTACAGTCTCTGGAAACACCATATATTTT. Its translation: CASSTTVSGNTIYF.

This chain uses TRBV11-3 with TRBJ2-1; 8 bases match TRBD2. J lost 0 bases, V lost 6 bases, and 10 bases had no gene match. From germline, CDR1 is SGHNT and CDR2 YENEEA. This CDR3 is 17 amino acids long. The CDR3 sequence is CASSLALSGSSYNEQFF. CDR3 coding DNA: TGTGCCAGCAGTCTAGCCTTAAGCGGGAGCTCCTACAATGAGCAGTTCTTC.

This clone was picked up one time. This chain joins TRBV6-4 and TRBJ1-3; 8 bases match TRBD1. Germline CDR1 is MRHNA and CDR2 is SNTAGT. CDR3 length: 17 residues. The trim removed 5 bases at V and 2 bases at J, leaving 11 bases unmatched. Here the CDR3 reads CASSPHITDRAGNTIYF. The CDR3 bases are TGTGCCAGCAGTCCCCATATAACGGACAGGGCTGGAAACACCATATATTTT.

This clone has only a few counts. The gene calls are TRBV14 and TRBJ2-3, with D perhaps matching TRBD2 (7 bases). This CDR3 comprises 16 residues. The germline gives CDR1 SGHDN, CDR2 FVKESK. Trimming removed 0 bases at V and 5 bases at J, with 15 bases between. This CDR3 reads CASSQDTGGLGDTQYF. The CDR3 coding sequence is TGTGCCAGCAGCCAAGATACGGGGGGCCTTGGAGATACGCAGTATTTT. The whole variable domain, filled in from reference TRBV14 and TRBJ2-3, reads EAGVTQFPSHSVIEKGQTVTLRCDPISGHDNLYWYRRVMGKEIKFLLHFVKESKQDESGMPNNRFLAERTGGTYSTLKVQPAELEDSGVYFCASSQDTGGLGDTQYFGPGTRLTVL.

This clone has a single count. The chain is built from TRBV7-9 and TRBJ2-1; 10 nucleotides align to TRBD2. This CDR3 spans 17 amino acids. In germline, CDR1 is SEHNR, CDR2 FQNEAQ (reference sequence). The trim removed 2 bases at V and 8 bases at J, leaving 12 bases unmatched. The CDR3 sequence: CASSLSRPGLATDEQFF. The CDR3 bases are TGTGCCAGCAGCTTAAGCCGACCGGGACTAGCGACCGATGAGCAGTTCTTC.

The V gene is TRBV6-1, the J gene TRBJ2-5; D is ambiguous. Germline V CDR1 and CDR2: MNHNS, SASEGT. This CDR3 is 13 amino acids long. The V gene lost 2 bases and the J gene lost 5 bases, with 9 bases spanning the gap. The CDR3 sequence is CASSENGRETQYF. DNA for the CDR3: TGTGCCAGCAGTGAAAATGGGCGGGAGACCCAGTACTTC.

In DNA form, the CDR3 reads TGTGCCAGCAGTACTAGGACCCTGTACAATGAGCAGTTCTTC. As protein: CASSTRTLYNEQFF. The chain links TRBV6-1 to TRBJ2-1; a possible D gene is TRBD2 (5 bases). V was shortened by 5 bases and J by 4 bases, with 12 bases between the two germline ends. The CDR3 totals 14 residues. Germline loops: CDR1 MNHNS, CDR2 SASEGT.

This sequence joins TRBV15 and TRBJ1-2; D ambiguous. Trimming left V 0 bases short and J 6 bases short, with 5 bases between. The CDR3 consists of 12 residues. The V gene's germline CDR1 is LNHNV and CDR2 YYDKDF (reference sequence). Written as DNA, the CDR3 is TGTGCCACCAGCAGAGATTATAATGGCTACACCTTC. This translates into CATSRDYNGYTF.

The chain is built from TRBV6-4 and TRBJ1-5, with D tentatively TRBD1 (6 bases). CDR3 size: 13 residues. Trimming took 5 bases from V and 9 from J, leaving 14 bases between them. Germline V CDR1 and CDR2: MRHNA, SNTAGT. CDR3 sequence: CASSQQQGGPQHF. CDR3 DNA sequence: TGTGCCAGCAGTCAGCAACAGGGCGGGCCCCAGCATTTT.